These 20 T cell receptor beta chains were sequenced from one sample in a study of blood T cell repertoires in COVID-19. Clones were sequenced by immunoSEQ multiplex PCR, and TCRdb holds only the in-frame ones, with some missing. The sample includes around 100,000 clones, around 84% of them seen just once. The source material was peripheral blood. All receptors come from a human donor in a cohort sampled during active COVID-19.

The CDR3 here is CASREGQGSYEQYF. The CDR3 nucleotides read TGTGCCAGCAGGGAGGGACAGGGTTCGTACGAGCAGTACTTC. This chain connects TRBV6-5 to TRBJ2-7, with 9 nucleotides matching TRBD1. V shed 6 bases, J shed 4 bases, and the junction held 7 bases outside the gene matches. This CDR3 has 14 amino acids. The germline CDR1 and CDR2 sequences are MNHEY and SVGAGI.

This chain uses TRBV7-2 with TRBJ1-2; D unresolved. Germline V gene sequence: CDR1 SGHTA, CDR2 FQGNSA. V was trimmed by 2 bases and J by 0 bases, leaving 4 bases between them. The CDR3 sequence is 13 residues long. Here the CDR3 reads CASSLISNYGYTF. The DNA for the CDR3 is TGTGCCAGCAGCTTAATATCTAACTATGGCTACACCTTC.

The rearrangement joins TRBV20-1 to TRBJ2-6, with 9 bases lining up with TRBD1. Trimming removed 6 bases from V and 4 bases from J; junction bases left unmatched: 10. The CDR3 spans 16 residues. Germline V gives CDR1 DFQATT, CDR2 SNEGSKA (reference sequence). The CDR3 is CSASNRGQPGANVLTF. DNA of the CDR3: TGCAGTGCCAGTAACAGGGGGCAGCCGGGGGCCAACGTCCTGACTTTC.

The chain uses TRBV10-3 and TRBJ1-2; TRBD1 matches 9 bases. CDR1 ENHRY and CDR2 SYGVKD come from the germline V gene. The CDR3 totals 14 residues. The junction had 9 bases not matched to a gene; V was cut back by 6 bases and J by 7 bases. The CDR3 nucleotides read TGTGCCATCAGAACAGGGGGCCTTGGGGGTGGCTACACCTTC. As protein: CAIRTGGLGGGYTF.

This clone was picked up a small number of times. The chain has TRBV7-9 and TRBJ2-7; 12 bases are a match to TRBD2. The V and J ends lost 5 bases and 2 bases, in that order; junction bases with no gene match: 7. Germline CDR1 is SEHNR and CDR2 is FQNEAQ (reference sequence). The CDR3 sequence is 16 residues long. In DNA form, the CDR3 reads TGTGCCAGCAGCGGACGGACTAGCGGGGCCACCTACGAGCAGTACTTC. Its translation: CASSGRTSGATYEQYF.

This chain connects TRBV6-4 to TRBJ2-7; 8 bases line up with TRBD1. The V and J ends lost 5 bases and 12 bases, in that order; junction bases with no gene match: 3. Germline V gene sequence: CDR1 MRHNA, CDR2 SNTAGT. The CDR3 covers 10 residues. The CDR3 DNA reads TGTGCCAGCAGTCCGGACAGGGTGTACTTC. Amino acid sequence: CASSPDRVYF.

The gene calls are TRBV2 and TRBJ1-1; 9 bases are a match to TRBD1. Per the germline V gene, CDR1 is SNHLY and CDR2 is FYNNEI. The CDR3 consists of 11 residues. The V segment lost 4 bases and the J segment 10 bases; nucleotides outside the gene matches: 1. This chain's CDR3 is CASSATGGAFF. The CDR3, as DNA: TGTGCCAGCAGTGCGACAGGGGGAGCTTTCTTT.

The CDR3, as DNA: TGTGCCAGCAGCCCCGACAGGGATGCCACCTACGAGCAGTACTTC. This codes for CASSPDRDATYEQYF. V is TRBV12-1 and J is TRBJ2-7; the D call of TRBD1 is as the table states it, not checked on the DNA. TRBV12-1 is a pseudogene segment. The CDR3 runs 15 residues.

The chain is built from TRBV5-4 and TRBJ2-5, with a weak D call TRBD1 (6 bases). CDR3 length equals 14 residues. Per germline, CDR1 SGHNT and CDR2 YYREEE (reference sequence). Trimming took off 0 bases at V and 0 bases at J, with 6 bases between the two ends. CDR3 sequence reads: CASSLDRDQETQYF. The CDR3 DNA sequence: TGTGCCAGCAGCTTGGACAGGGACCAAGAGACCCAGTACTTC.

This chain connects TRBV7-2 to TRBJ1-1; D remains ambiguous. Trimming took off 5 bases at V and 2 bases at J, with 9 bases between the two ends. Germline V gives CDR1 SGHTA, CDR2 FQGNSA. The length of the CDR3 is 13 residues. CDR3 region: CASSKTGNTEAFF. The CDR3 DNA reads TGTGCCAGCAGCAAGACGGGTAACACTGAAGCTTTCTTT. The variable domain in full, completed from reference TRBV7-2 and TRBJ1-1, reads GAGVSQSPSNKVTEKGKDVELRCDPISGHTALYWYRQSLGQGLEFLIYFQGNSAPDKSGLPSDRFSAERTGGSVSTLTIQRTQQEDSAVYLCASSKTGNTEAFFGQGTRLTVV.

The gene calls are TRBV9 and TRBJ2-1, with TRBD1 matching over 8 bases. CDR1 SGDLS and CDR2 YYNGEE come from the germline V gene. V was pared by 4 bases and J by 6 bases, with 12 bases of the junction left unmatched. This CDR3 is 16 amino acids long. The chain's CDR3 is CASSPQGVGWGNEQFF. The CDR3 DNA reads as TGTGCCAGCAGCCCACAGGGGGTGGGGTGGGGCAATGAGCAGTTCTTC.

The chain couples TRBV6-5 to TRBJ1-6; 12 bases agree with TRBD1. V lost 6 bases, J lost 10 bases, and 7 bases stayed unmatched. Germline V gives CDR1 MNHEY, CDR2 SVGAGI. The CDR3 loop spans 15 amino acids. This chain's CDR3 is CASRNYGTGGSPLHF. In DNA, the CDR3 is TGTGCCAGCAGAAACTACGGGACAGGGGGCTCACCCCTCCACTTT.

This clone was detected only a few times. This chain joins TRBV7-2 and TRBJ2-3; the match to TRBD2 covers 8 bases. The V gene's germline CDR1 is SGHTA and CDR2 FQGNSA. J was trimmed by 2 bases and V by 5 bases; bases with no gene match: 6. CDR3 length equals 15 residues. The CDR3 coding sequence is TGTGCCAGCAGCACCGGACTAGCCTACACAGATACGCAGTATTTT. It yields the protein CASSTGLAYTDTQYF. The full variable domain, rest sourced from reference TRBV7-2 and TRBJ2-3, is GAGVSQSPSNKVTEKGKDVELRCDPISGHTALYWYRQSLGQGLEFLIYFQGNSAPDKSGLPSDRFSAERTGGSVSTLTIQRTQQEDSAVYLCASSTGLAYTDTQYFGPGTRLTVL.

This clone has a single count. This chain uses TRBV11-2 with TRBJ2-7; weak D call: TRBD2 (5 bases). The CDR3 consists of 12 residues. Between the trimmed V and J ends, which lost 3 bases and 6 bases, there was a span of 9 bases. The germline V gene encodes CDR1 SGHAT and CDR2 FQNNGV. CDR3 residues: CASSFARAEQYF. The CDR3 nucleotides are TGTGCCAGCAGCTTTGCGCGGGCCGAGCAGTACTTC.

The chain recombines TRBV5-1 with TRBJ2-7, with 10 bases fitting TRBD1. The CDR3 consists of 14 residues. With 4 bases clipped from V and 5 bases from J, the junction kept 6 bases outside the gene matches. The V gene's germline CDR1 is SGHRS and CDR2 YFSETQ. DNA of the CDR3: TGCGCCAGCAGCCTATGGACAGGGGGGAACGAGCAGTACTTC. This codes for CASSLWTGGNEQYF. Combining the CDR3 with reference TRBV5-1 and TRBJ2-7 gives the whole variable domain KAGVTQTPRYLIKTRGQQVTLSCSPISGHRSVSWYQQTPGQGLQFLFEYFSETQRNKGNFPGRFSGRQFSNSRSEMNVSTLELGDSALYLCASSLWTGGNEQYFGPGTRLTVT.

The chain recombines TRBV11-3 with TRBJ1-3, with D maybe TRBD1 (5 bases). Germline CDR1 reads SGHNT; CDR2 reads YENEEA. V lost 1 base and J 0 bases, leaving 13 bases between the germline ends. The CDR3 consists of 17 residues. CDR3 protein: CASSLAGWRTSGNTIYF. The DNA for the CDR3 is TGTGCCAGCAGCTTAGCAGGGTGGCGGACCTCTGGAAACACCATATATTTT.

This sequence joins TRBV6-1 and TRBJ1-6, with D possibly matching TRBD1 (5 bases). CDR1 is MNHNS, CDR2 SASEGT, per germline. Deletions cut 1 base from V and 7 bases from J, with 14 bases between. There are 16 residues in the CDR3. CDR3 region: CASSEVPRGGNSPLHF. The CDR3 region has the DNA TGTGCCAGCAGTGAAGTCCCGCGGGGGGGGAATTCACCCCTCCACTTT.

J is TRBJ2-2 and V is TRBV15, with D unresolved. From germline, CDR1 is LNHNV and CDR2 YYDKDF (reference sequence). The CDR3 runs 15 residues. The V gene lost 1 base and the J gene lost 0 bases, with 6 bases spanning the gap. In nucleotides, the CDR3 is TGTGCCACCAGCAGAGCCTCTGCGAACACCGGGGAGCTGTTTTTT. This translates into CATSRASANTGELFF.

V usage is TRBV5-1 and J usage is TRBJ2-5; D possibly corresponds to TRBD2 (6 bases). V lost 1 base, J lost 4 bases, and 14 bases lay in between. The CDR3 is 15 amino acids. Per germline, CDR1 SGHRS and CDR2 YFSETQ. The CDR3, as DNA: TGCGCCAGCAGCTTGAATACCCCCGGGAGAGAGACCCAGTACTTC. Amino acid sequence: CASSLNTPGRETQYF.

This CDR3 reads CASRGQDTDTQYF. The CDR3 bases are TGTGCCAGTCGGGGACAGGACACAGATACGCAGTATTTT. The chain carries TRBV19 and TRBJ2-3, with 8 bases lining up with TRBD1. V trimming: 8 bases; J trimming: 2 bases; junction bases outside the gene matches: 3. The germline V gene has CDR1 LNHDA and CDR2 SQIVND (reference sequence). This CDR3 spans 13 amino acids.